Below are 7 T cell receptor beta chains sequenced from a single sample in a study of OX40 agonist ivuxolimab in advanced cancers. The data were produced by immunoSEQ multiplex PCR, yet TCRdb's version contains in-frame clones alone and is incomplete. The table records fewer than 65,000 clones, almost 95% of them present only once. Material: CD4+ or CD8+ T cells sorted from blood, obtained in a trial of the OX40 agonist ivuxolimab. These receptors were collected from an adult with an advanced solid tumor such as melanoma, head and neck, liver or kidney cancer.

The chain uses TRBV20-1 and TRBJ1-2; 8 nucleotides align to TRBD1. Germline CDR1 reads DFQATT; CDR2 reads SNEGSKA (reference sequence). This CDR3 is built from 11 residues. The DNA of the CDR3 is TGCACCCCTACAGGGGGTCATGGCTACACCTTC. Translating it yields CTPTGGHGYTF.

By share, this clone ranks as medium-sized. CDR3: CASSLLGDEQFF. As DNA, the CDR3 is TGTGCCAGCAGCCTCCTTGGCGATGAGCAGTTCTTC. The rearrangement joins TRBV6-5 to TRBJ2-1; D remains unclear. Trimming cost V 6 bases and J 8 bases, with 11 bases left between them. This CDR3 contains 12 residues. The germline gives CDR1 MNHEY, CDR2 SVGAGI.

V and J are TRBV9 and TRBJ2-7; a possible D gene is TRBD2 (6 bases). V lost 0 bases, J lost 6 bases, and 13 bases lay in between. The CDR3 extends over 14 amino acids. The germline gives CDR1 SGDLS, CDR2 YYNGEE. CDR3 residues: CASSVGTGAGEQYF. Here the CDR3 DNA reads TGTGCCAGCAGCGTAGGGACGGGAGCGGGCGAGCAGTACTTC.

Concerning this clone itself: The junction departs from germline at one end; a sequencing error may be responsible. The chain combines TRBV6-1 with TRBJ2-3; no definite D call. Germline loops: CDR1 MNHNS, CDR2 SASEGT. The CDR3 spans 10 residues. CDR3 protein: CASSAAQTLF. The CDR3 region has the DNA TGTGCCAGCAGTGCCGCCCAAACCTTATTT.

This chain uses TRBV11-2 with TRBJ1-2; 8 bases align to TRBD1. This CDR3 contains 16 residues. The germline gives CDR1 SGHAT, CDR2 FQNNGV. Trimming at V came to 5 bases and at J to 2 bases, leaving 10 bases not matched to a gene. The CDR3 spells CASSPGGTGLNYGYTF. The CDR3, as DNA: TGTGCCAGCAGCCCGGGAGGGACAGGTCTCAACTATGGCTACACCTTC.

V usage is TRBV29-1 and J usage is TRBJ2-7; D might be TRBD2 (8 bases). This CDR3 has 14 amino acids. V was pared by 5 bases and J by 0 bases, with 14 bases between. Germline-derived CDR1 and CDR2 are SQVTM and ANQGSEA. The CDR3 DNA sequence: TGCAGCGTTCAGGGGGGGACTAGCTCCTACGAGCAGTACTTC. Its translation: CSVQGGTSSYEQYF.

The chain is built from TRBV4-3 and TRBJ2-2, with unresolved D. Trimming shortened V by 1 base and J by 0 bases, and 6 bases separated the two germline ends. Germline V gene sequence: CDR1 LGHNA, CDR2 YSLEER. CDR3 length: 15 residues. CDR3 region: CASSQGAANTGELFF. CDR3 DNA: TGCGCCAGCAGCCAAGGGGCAGCGAACACCGGGGAGCTGTTTTTT.